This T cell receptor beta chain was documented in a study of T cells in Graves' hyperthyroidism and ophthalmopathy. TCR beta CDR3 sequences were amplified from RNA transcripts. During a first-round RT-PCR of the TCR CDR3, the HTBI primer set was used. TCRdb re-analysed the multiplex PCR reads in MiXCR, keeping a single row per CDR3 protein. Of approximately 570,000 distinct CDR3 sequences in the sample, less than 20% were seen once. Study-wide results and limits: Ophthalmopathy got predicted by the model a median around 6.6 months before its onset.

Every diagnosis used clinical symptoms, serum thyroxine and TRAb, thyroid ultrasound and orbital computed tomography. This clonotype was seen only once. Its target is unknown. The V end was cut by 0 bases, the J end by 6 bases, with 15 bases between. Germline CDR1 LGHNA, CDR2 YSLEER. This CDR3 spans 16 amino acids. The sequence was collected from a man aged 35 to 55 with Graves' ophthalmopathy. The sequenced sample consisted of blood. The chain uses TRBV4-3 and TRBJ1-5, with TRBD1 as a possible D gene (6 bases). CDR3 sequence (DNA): TGCGCCAGCAGCCAAGATGCGGGGGCGCGGGTTCAGCCCCAGCATTTT. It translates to CASSQDAGARVQPQHF.